This T cell receptor (beta chain) is drawn from a study of blood T cell repertoires in COVID-19. Study as a whole: Material from acute and convalescent COVID-19 was sourced from the United States, Italy and Spain. The analysed material was cDNA or gDNA that came from T cells, B-cell-depleted T cells, or PBMCs.

How the authors handled the data: Reference gene primers were amplified, and this amplification served to estimate nucleated cell counts. TCRdb keeps only in-frame clones here, not all; method: immunoSEQ multiplex PCR. V and J calls and clone size are as listed in that table; D and trimming were resolved from the DNA. This table has about 320,000 clones, about 84% appearing once. Germline-derived CDR1 and CDR2 are SGDLS and YYNGEE. V trimming: 2 bases; J trimming: 5 bases; junction bases outside the gene matches: 7. The CDR3 has 15 residues. What was sequenced was peripheral blood. The TCR originated in a woman between 50 and 59 years old with acute or convalescent COVID-19. This chain uses TRBV9 with TRBJ2-1, with TRBD1 identical over 7 bases. CDR3: CASSVLGGRNNEQFF. The CDR3 region has the DNA TGTGCCAGCAGCGTGCTAGGGGGCCGGAACAATGAGCAGTTCTTC.